The entry below describes one T cell receptor (beta chain). V was trimmed by 0 bases and J by 4 bases, leaving 9 bases between them. Germline lookup yields CDR1 SGHVS and CDR2 FNYEAQ. The CDR3 is 15 residues long. Sequenced by immunoSEQ multiplex PCR; TCRdb stores in-frame clones only, minus some. The table has approximately 94,000 clones, around 91% seen once. The data stem from a study of OX40 agonist ivuxolimab in advanced cancers. The sequenced sample was CD4+ or CD8+ T cells sorted from blood, obtained in a trial of the OX40 agonist ivuxolimab. The chain has TRBV7-6 and TRBJ2-2; D may be TRBD2 (6 bases). The receptor was isolated from an adult with an advanced solid tumor such as melanoma, head and neck, liver or kidney cancer. The CDR3 DNA reads TGTGCCAGCAGCTTAGCGATGGGACTCACCGGGGAGCTGTTTTTT. Protein product: CASSLAMGLTGELFF. The full variable domain, rest sourced from reference TRBV7-6 and TRBJ2-2, is GAGVSQSPRYKVTKRGQDVALRCDPISGHVSLYWYRQALGQGPEFLTYFNYEAQQDKSGLPNDRFSAERPEGSISTLTIQRTEQRDSAMYRCASSLAMGLTGELFFGEGSRLTVL.